This TCR beta chain was profiled in a study of CD4 T cells in relation to SARS-CoV-2 and coronaviruses. Study summary: TCR beta CDR3s were sequenced after 10-day antigen culture of PBMCs. Negative control cultures got HIV-1 Nef peptides or no peptide. Whole-study results and caveats: Compared with monoreactive clones, crossreactive clones showed significantly weaker SARS-CoV-2 expansion.

Trimming left V 3 bases short and J 2 bases short, with 4 bases between. From germline, CDR1 is SGHVS and CDR2 FQNEAQ. The CDR3 runs 12 residues. Before the COVID-19 pandemic, during about 2011-2019, CD4+ T cells were taken from unexposed donors. After roughly ten days of culture, CD4+ T cells were isolated. Cultures received half-medium IL-2 refreshes on days 3 and 7. This clone has a handful of counts. Its matching antigen is unknown. Here immunoSEQ multiplex PCR was the method, and the copy in TCRdb shows in-frame clones only, minus some. The data show about 30,000 clones, with around three quarters seen just once and roughly 14% held by the top ten.

The clonotype was recovered from a human donor in good health. The chain couples TRBV7-8 to TRBJ1-2; the D is unclear. What was sequenced was CD4+ T cells from PBMCs, cultured in vitro. Here the CDR3 reads CASSLANYGYTF. CDR3 nucleotides: TGTGCCAGCAGCTTGGCAAACTATGGCTACACCTTC. Drawing the rest from reference TRBV7-8 and TRBJ1-2, the complete variable domain is GAGVSQSPRYKVAKRGQDVALRCDPISGHVSLFWYQQALGQGPEFLTYFQNEAQLDKSGLPSDRFFAERPEGSVSTLKIQRTQQEDSAVYLCASSLANYGYTFGSGTRLTVV.